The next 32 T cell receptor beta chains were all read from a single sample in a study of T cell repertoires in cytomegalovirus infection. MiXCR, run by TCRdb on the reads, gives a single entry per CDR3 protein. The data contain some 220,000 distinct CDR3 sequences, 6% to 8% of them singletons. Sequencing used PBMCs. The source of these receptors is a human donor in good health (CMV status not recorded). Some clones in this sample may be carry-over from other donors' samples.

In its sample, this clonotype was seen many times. The CDR3 loop is CASSLVRGGGRGFSNYGYTF. CDR3 sequence (DNA): TGTGCCAGCAGCCTAGTTAGGGGAGGAGGCAGGGGATTTTCTAACTATGGCTACACCTTC. The chain has TRBV7-6 and TRBJ1-2, with TRBD1 as a possible D gene (6 bases). The V gene lost 5 bases and the J gene lost 0 bases, with 28 bases spanning the gap. This CDR3 comprises 20 residues. The germline V gene has CDR1 SGHVS and CDR2 FNYEAQ.

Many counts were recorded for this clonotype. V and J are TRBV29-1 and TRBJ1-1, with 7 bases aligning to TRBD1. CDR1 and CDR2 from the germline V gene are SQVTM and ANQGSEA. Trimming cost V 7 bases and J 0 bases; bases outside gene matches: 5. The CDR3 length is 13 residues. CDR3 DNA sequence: TGCAGCGGAGCGGGACAGATGAACACTGAAGCTTTCTTT. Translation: CSGAGQMNTEAFF.

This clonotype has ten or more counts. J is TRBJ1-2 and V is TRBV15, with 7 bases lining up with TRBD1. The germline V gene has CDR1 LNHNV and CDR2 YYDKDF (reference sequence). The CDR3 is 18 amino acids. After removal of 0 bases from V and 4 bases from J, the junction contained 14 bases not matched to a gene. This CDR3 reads CATSRDGGGRGRVYGYTF. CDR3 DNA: TGTGCCACCAGCAGAGATGGTGGTGGAAGGGGGCGAGTCTATGGCTACACCTTC. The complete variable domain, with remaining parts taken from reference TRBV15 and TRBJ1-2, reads DAMVIQNPRYQVTQFGKPVTLSCSQTLNHNVMYWYQQKSSQAPKLLFHYYDKDFNNEADTPDNFQSRRPNTSFCFLDIRSPGLGDTAMYLCATSRDGGGRGRVYGYTFGSGTRLTVV.

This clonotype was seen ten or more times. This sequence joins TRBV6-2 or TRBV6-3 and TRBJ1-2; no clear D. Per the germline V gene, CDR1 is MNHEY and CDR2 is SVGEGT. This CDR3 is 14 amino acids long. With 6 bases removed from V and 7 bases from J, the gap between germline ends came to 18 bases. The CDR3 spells CASRGSGVLGGYTF. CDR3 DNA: TGTGCCAGCAGGGGTTCGGGAGTTCTGGGTGGCTACACCTTC.

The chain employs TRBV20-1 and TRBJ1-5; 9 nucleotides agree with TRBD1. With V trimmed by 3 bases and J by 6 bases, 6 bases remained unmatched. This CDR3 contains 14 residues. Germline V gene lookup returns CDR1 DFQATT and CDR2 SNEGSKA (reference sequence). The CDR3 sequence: CSASPDRGIQPQHF. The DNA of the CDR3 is TGCAGTGCTAGCCCGGACAGGGGAATTCAGCCCCAGCATTTT.

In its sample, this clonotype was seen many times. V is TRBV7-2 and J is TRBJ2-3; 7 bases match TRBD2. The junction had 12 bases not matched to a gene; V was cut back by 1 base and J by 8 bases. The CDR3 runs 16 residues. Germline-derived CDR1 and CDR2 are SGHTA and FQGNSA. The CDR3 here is CASSLEPNTGGGTQYF. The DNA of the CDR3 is TGTGCCAGCAGCTTAGAACCCAACACGGGGGGAGGTACGCAGTATTTT.

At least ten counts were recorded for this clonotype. CDR3 sequence reads: CASSLISSRLYNEQFF. The CDR3 DNA sequence: TGTGCCAGCAGTTTAATATCATCCCGACTTTACAATGAGCAGTTCTTC. The rearrangement joins TRBV12-3 or TRBV12-4 to TRBJ2-1, with unresolved D. The V gene lost 2 bases and the J gene lost 4 bases, with 15 bases spanning the gap. The CDR3 consists of 16 residues.

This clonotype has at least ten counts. In DNA, the CDR3 is TGTGCCAGCAGCTTGGACTATAGCTCCTACAATGAGCAGTTCTTC. Its translation: CASSLDYSSYNEQFF. The J gene is TRBJ2-1, the V gene TRBV5-5; D not resolved. The CDR3 has 15 amino acids. The V gene lost 0 bases and the J gene lost 0 bases, with 7 bases spanning the gap. Per germline, CDR1 SGHKS and CDR2 YYEKEE (reference sequence).

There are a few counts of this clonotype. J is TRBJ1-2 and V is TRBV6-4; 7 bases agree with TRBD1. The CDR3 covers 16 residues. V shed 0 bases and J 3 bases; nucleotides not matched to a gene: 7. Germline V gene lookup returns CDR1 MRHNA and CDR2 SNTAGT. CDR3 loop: CASSDSFTGEDYGYTF. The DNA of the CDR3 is TGTGCCAGCAGTGACTCTTTCACAGGGGAGGACTATGGCTACACCTTC.

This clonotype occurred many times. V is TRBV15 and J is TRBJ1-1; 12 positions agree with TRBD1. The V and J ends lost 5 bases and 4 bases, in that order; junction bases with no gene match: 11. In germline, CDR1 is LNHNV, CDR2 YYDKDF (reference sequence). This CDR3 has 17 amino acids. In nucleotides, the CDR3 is TGTGCCACCAGCCCGAGAGGGACAGGGGGCTCGGGCACTGAAGCTTTCTTT. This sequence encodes CATSPRGTGGSGTEAFF.

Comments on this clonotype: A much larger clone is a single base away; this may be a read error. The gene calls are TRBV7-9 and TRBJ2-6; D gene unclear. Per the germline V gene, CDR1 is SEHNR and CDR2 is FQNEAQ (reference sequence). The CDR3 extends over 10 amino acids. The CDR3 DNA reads TGTGCCAGCAGCTCCAACGTCCCGACTTTC. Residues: CASSSNVPTF.

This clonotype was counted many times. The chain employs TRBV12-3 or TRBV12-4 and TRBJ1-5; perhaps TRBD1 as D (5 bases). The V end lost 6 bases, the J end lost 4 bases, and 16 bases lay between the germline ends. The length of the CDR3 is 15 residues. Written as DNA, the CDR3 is TGTGCCAGCAGCTCGTCTAAATCAGGGAATCAGCCCCAGCATTTT. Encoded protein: CASSSSKSGNQPQHF.

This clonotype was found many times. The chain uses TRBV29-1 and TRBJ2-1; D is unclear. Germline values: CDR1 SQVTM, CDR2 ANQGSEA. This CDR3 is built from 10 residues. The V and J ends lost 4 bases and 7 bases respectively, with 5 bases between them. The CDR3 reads CSVGHNEQFF. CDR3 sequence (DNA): TGCAGCGTTGGGCATAATGAGCAGTTCTTC.

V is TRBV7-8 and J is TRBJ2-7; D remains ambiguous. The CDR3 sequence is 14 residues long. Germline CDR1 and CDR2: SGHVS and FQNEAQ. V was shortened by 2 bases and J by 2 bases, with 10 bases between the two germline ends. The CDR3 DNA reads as TGTGCCAGCAGCTTATCCGACGGAGCCTACGAGCAGTACTTC. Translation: CASSLSDGAYEQYF.

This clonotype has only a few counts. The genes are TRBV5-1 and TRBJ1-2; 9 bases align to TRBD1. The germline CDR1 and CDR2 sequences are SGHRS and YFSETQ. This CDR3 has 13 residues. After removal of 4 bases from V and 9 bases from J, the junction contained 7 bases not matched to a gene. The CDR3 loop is CASSPRDRESYTF. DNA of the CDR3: TGCGCCAGCAGCCCCCGGGACAGGGAAAGCTACACCTTC.

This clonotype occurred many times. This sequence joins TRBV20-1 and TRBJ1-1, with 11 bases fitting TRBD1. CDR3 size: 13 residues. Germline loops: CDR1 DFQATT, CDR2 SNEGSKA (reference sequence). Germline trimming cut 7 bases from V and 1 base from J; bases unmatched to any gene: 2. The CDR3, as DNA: TGCAGTGGCGGGACAGGGGGGAACACTGAAGCTTTCTTT. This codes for CSGGTGGNTEAFF.

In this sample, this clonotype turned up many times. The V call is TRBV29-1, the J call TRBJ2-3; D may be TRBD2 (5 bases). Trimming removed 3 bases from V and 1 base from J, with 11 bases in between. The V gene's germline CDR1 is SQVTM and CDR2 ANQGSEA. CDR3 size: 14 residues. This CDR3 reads CSVEGGRGTDTQYF. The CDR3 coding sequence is TGCAGCGTTGAGGGCGGGCGGGGCACAGATACGCAGTATTTT.

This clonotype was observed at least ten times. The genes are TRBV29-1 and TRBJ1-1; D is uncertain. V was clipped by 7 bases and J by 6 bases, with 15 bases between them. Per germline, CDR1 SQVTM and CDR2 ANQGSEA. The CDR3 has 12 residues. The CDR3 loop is CSGSLQQSEAFF. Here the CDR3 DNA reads TGCAGCGGATCGCTCCAACAGTCTGAAGCTTTCTTT. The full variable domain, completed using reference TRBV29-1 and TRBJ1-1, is SAVISQKPSRDICQRGTSLTIQCQVDSQVTMMFWYRQQPGQSLTLIATANQGSEATYESGFVIDKFPISRPNLTFSTLTVSNMSPEDSSIYLCSGSLQQSEAFFGQGTRLTVV.

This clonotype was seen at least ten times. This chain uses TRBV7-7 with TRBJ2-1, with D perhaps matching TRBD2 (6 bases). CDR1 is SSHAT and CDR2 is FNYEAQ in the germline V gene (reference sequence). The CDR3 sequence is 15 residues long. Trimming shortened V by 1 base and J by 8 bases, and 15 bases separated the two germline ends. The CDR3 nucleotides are TGTGCCAGCAGCTTAGAGCTTAGCGGTGGGGATGAGCAGTTCTTC. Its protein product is CASSLELSGGDEQFF.

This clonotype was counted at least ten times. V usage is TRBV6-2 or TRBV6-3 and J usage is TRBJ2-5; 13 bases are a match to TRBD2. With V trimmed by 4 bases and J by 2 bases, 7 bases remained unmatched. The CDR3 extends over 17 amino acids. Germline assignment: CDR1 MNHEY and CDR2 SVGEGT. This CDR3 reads CASSFPGLAGKQETQYF. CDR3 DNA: TGTGCCAGCAGTTTTCCGGGACTAGCGGGAAAGCAAGAGACCCAGTACTTC.

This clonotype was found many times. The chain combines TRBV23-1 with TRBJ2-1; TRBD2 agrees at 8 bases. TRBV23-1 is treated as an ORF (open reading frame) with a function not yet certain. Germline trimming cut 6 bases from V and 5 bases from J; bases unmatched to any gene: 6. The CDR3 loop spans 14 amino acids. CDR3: CASSGGTRHNEQFF. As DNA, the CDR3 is TGCGCCAGCAGCGGGGGGACTAGGCACAATGAGCAGTTCTTC.

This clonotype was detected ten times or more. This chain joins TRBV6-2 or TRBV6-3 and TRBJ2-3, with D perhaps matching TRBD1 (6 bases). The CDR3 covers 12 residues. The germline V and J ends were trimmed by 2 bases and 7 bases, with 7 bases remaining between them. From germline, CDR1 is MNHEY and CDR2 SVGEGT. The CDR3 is CASSYGGNTQYF. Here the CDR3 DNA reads TGTGCCAGCAGTTACGGGGGCAATACGCAGTATTTT.

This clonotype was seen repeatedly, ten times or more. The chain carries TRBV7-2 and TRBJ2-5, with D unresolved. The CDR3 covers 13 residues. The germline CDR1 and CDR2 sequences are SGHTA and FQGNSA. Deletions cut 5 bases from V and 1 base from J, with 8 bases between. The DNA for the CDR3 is TGTGCCAGCAGCCCCCATATCCAAGAGACCCAGTACTTC. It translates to CASSPHIQETQYF.

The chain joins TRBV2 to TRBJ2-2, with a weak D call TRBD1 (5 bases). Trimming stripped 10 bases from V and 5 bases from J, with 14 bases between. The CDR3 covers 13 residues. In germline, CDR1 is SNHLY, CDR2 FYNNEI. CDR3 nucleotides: TGTGCCACCCAAGGCAGGGCGACCGGGGAGCTGTTTTTT. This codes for CATQGRATGELFF.

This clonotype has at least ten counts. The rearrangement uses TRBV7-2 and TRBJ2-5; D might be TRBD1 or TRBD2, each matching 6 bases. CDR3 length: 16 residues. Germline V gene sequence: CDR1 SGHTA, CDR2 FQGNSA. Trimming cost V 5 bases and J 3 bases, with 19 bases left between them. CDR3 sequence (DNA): TGTGCCAGCAGCCCTCCCCGCGGGACATTGAAAGAGACCCAGTACTTC. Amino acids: CASSPPRGTLKETQYF.

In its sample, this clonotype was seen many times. The DNA for the CDR3 is TGCAGTGCTAGCGAGGACAGCCCTACCCCCCTCGAGCAGTACTTC. The encoded protein is CSASEDSPTPLEQYF. This chain links TRBV20-1 with TRBJ2-7; D perhaps matches TRBD1 (6 bases). The CDR3 has 15 amino acids. The germline V gene has CDR1 DFQATT and CDR2 SNEGSKA (reference sequence). The V end lost 3 bases, the J end lost 6 bases, and 21 bases lay between the germline ends.

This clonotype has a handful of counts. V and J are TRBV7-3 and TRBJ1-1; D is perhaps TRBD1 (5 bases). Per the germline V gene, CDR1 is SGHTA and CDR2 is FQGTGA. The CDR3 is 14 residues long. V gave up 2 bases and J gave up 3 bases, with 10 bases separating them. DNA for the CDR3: TGTGCCAGCAGCTTATCCGGGGGGGACACTGAAGCTTTCTTT. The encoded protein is CASSLSGGDTEAFF.

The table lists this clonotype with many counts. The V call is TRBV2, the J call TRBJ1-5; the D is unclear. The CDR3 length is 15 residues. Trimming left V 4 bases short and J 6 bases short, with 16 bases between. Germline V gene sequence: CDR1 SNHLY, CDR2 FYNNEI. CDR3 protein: CASSGSEVQAQPQHF. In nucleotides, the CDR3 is TGTGCCAGCAGTGGGAGTGAAGTGCAGGCTCAGCCCCAGCATTTT.

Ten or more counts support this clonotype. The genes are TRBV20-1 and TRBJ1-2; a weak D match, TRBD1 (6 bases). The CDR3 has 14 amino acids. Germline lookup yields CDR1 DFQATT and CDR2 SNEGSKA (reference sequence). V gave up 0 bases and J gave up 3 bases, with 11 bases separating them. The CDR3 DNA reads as TGCAGTGCTAGAGATTCAGGGGAGCACTATGGCTACACCTTC. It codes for CSARDSGEHYGYTF.

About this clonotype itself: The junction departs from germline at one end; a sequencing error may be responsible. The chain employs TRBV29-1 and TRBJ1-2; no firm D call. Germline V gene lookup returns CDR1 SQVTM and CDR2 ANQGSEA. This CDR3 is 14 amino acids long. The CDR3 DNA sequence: TGCAGCGTTGAAGATTCCCGCGCGAACTATGGCTACGCCTTC. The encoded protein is CSVEDSRANYGYAF. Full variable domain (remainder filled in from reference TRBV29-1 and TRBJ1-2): SAVISQKPSRDICQRGTSLTIQCQVDSQVTMMFWYRQQPGQSLTLIATANQGSEATYESGFVIDKFPISRPNLTFSTLTVSNMSPEDSSIYLCSVEDSRANYGYAFGSGTRLTVV.

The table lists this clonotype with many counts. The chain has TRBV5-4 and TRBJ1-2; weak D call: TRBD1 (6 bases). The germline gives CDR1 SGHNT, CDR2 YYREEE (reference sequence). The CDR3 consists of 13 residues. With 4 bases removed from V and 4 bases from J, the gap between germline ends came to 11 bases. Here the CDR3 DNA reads TGTGCCAGCAGCAAGGACAGCGGCTATGGCTACACCTTC. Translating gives CASSKDSGYGYTF. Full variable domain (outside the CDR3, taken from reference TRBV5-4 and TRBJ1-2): ETGVTQSPTHLIKTRGQQVTLRCSSQSGHNTVSWYQQALGQGPQFIFQYYREEENGRGNFPPRFSGLQFPNYSSELNVNALELDDSALYLCASSKDSGYGYTFGSGTRLTVV.

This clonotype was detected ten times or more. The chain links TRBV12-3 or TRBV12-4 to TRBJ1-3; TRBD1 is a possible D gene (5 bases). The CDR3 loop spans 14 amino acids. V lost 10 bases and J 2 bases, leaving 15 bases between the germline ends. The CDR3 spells CAILIMGPGNTIYF. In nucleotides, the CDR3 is TGTGCCATCCTGATAATGGGACCTGGAAACACCATATATTTT.